Listed below are T cell receptor beta chains from one sample, sequenced in a study of blood T cell repertoires in COVID-19. The method was immunoSEQ multiplex PCR; TCRdb's version includes in-frame clones alone and lacks a portion of them. The sample consists of 200,000 to 250,000 clones, about 82% of them appearing once. Sequenced: PBMCs or T cells enriched from blood (not recorded which). The source is a woman aged 50 to 60 who had recovered from COVID-19. CDR3s include the opening cysteine and the closing phenylalanine or tryptophan. Fields, in order: clone size, V gene, J gene, D gene, CDR3 protein, CDR3 DNA. A D gene is named only where the DNA matches it firmly. Clone size is stated in some rows and not others, as once, few, many or a class when expanded.

size: -; V: TRBV29-1; J: TRBJ1-2; D: -; CDR3: CSVVDNNYGYTF; DNA: TGCAGCGTGGTAGATAATAACTATGGCTACACCTTC
size: -; V: TRBV5-1; J: TRBJ2-1; D: TRBD2; CDR3: CASSLPSGGTSQFF; DNA: TGCGCCAGCAGCTTACCTAGCGGGGGTACCTCCCAGTTCTTC
size: -; V: TRBV5-1; J: TRBJ1-1; D: -; CDR3: CASSPSGSTEAFF; DNA: TGCGCCAGCAGCCCGTCGGGTAGCACTGAAGCTTTCTTT
size: -; V: TRBV18; J: TRBJ2-1; D: TRBD2; CDR3: CASSPQSGGSDNEQFF; DNA: TGTGCCAGCTCACCACAGTCGGGAGGGAGTGACAATGAGCAGTTCTTC
size: -; V: TRBV18; J: TRBJ2-5; D: TRBD1; CDR3: CASSRTGGEETQYF; DNA: TGTGCCAGCTCCAGGACAGGGGGCGAGGAGACCCAGTACTTC
size: -; V: TRBV3-1/TRBV3-2; J: TRBJ2-2; D: TRBD1; CDR3: CASSPGGRTVANTGELFF; DNA: TGTGCCTCCAGCCCAGGGGGCCGAACGGTAGCGAACACCGGGGAGCTGTTTTTT
size: -; V: TRBV6-5; J: TRBJ1-2; D: -; CDR3: CASSYGGALRGYTF; DNA: TGTGCCAGCAGTTACGGCGGGGCCTTAAGGGGCTACACCTTC
size: -; V: TRBV9; J: TRBJ2-1; D: -; CDR3: CASSVRDSLFSYNEQFF; DNA: TGTGCCAGCAGCGTCCGGGACTCCCTTTTTTCCTACAATGAGCAGTTCTTC
size: -; V: TRBV5-5; J: TRBJ2-7; D: -; CDR3: CASSLGQTPGYEQYF; DNA: TGTGCCAGCAGCTTGGGGCAGACACCAGGGTACGAGCAGTACTTC
size: -; V: TRBV5-1; J: TRBJ2-3; D: TRBD1; CDR3: CASSPTTGQSLGDTQYF; DNA: TGCGCCAGCAGCCCCACGACGGGACAGAGCTTAGGAGATACGCAGTATTTT
size: -; V: TRBV6-2/TRBV6-3; J: TRBJ2-7; D: TRBD1; CDR3: CASSSDRVSYEQYF; DNA: TGTGCCAGCAGCTCGGACAGGGTGTCCTACGAGCAGTACTTC
size: -; V: TRBV28; J: TRBJ1-5; D: -; CDR3: CASRGPDVSNQPQHF; DNA: TGTGCCAGCAGGGGGCCAGACGTTAGCAATCAGCCCCAGCATTTT
size: -; V: TRBV9; J: TRBJ2-1; D: TRBD2; CDR3: CASSVGTSAYNEQFF; DNA: TGTGCCAGCAGCGTCGGGACTAGCGCTTACAATGAGCAGTTCTTC
size: -; V: TRBV29-1; J: TRBJ1-2; D: -; CDR3: CSVELGRVYGYTF; DNA: TGCAGCGTTGAATTGGGCAGGGTCTATGGCTACACCTTC
size: once; V: TRBV7-3; J: TRBJ2-2; D: TRBD1; CDR3: CASSRDRNTGELFF; DNA: TGTGCCAGCAGCCGGGACAGGAACACCGGGGAGCTGTTTTTT
size: few; V: TRBV6-4; J: TRBJ2-1; D: -; CDR3: CASSDGSSYNEQFF; DNA: TGTGCCAGCAGTGACGGGAGCTCCTACAATGAGCAGTTCTTC
size: -; V: TRBV6-1; J: TRBJ2-7; D: TRBD1; CDR3: CASSDPGQGRTYEQYF; DNA: TGTGCCAGCAGTGATCCGGGACAGGGGAGGACCTACGAGCAGTACTTC
size: -; V: TRBV7-6; J: TRBJ1-6; D: -; CDR3: CASSLGAVNSPLHF; DNA: TGTGCCAGCAGCTTAGGGGCAGTTAATTCACCCCTCCACTTT
size: -; V: TRBV5-8; J: TRBJ2-1; D: TRBD2; CDR3: CASKRMVQREFSHEQFF; DNA: TGTGCCAGCAAGAGGATGGTGCAGCGGGAGTTCTCCCATGAGCAGTTCTTC
size: once; V: TRBV11-1; J: TRBJ2-6; D: -; CDR3: CASSPRGSGANVLTF; DNA: TGTGCCAGCAGCCCCCGGGGCTCTGGGGCCAACGTCCTGACTTTC
size: -; V: TRBV7-9; J: TRBJ2-3; D: TRBD2; CDR3: CASSLRTSPLDTQYF; DNA: TGTGCCAGCAGCTTAAGGACTAGCCCTCTAGATACGCAGTATTTT
size: -; V: TRBV7-8; J: TRBJ1-2; D: -; CDR3: CASSPQSYYGYTF; DNA: TGTGCCAGCAGCCCACAGAGCTACTATGGCTACACCTTC
size: -; V: TRBV19; J: TRBJ1-2; D: -; CDR3: CASSTPETGAYGYTF; DNA: TGTGCCAGTAGTACCCCGGAGACAGGAGCCTATGGCTACACCTTC
size: -; V: TRBV7-6; J: TRBJ1-3; D: -; CDR3: CASSAPSGQGNTIYF; DNA: TGTGCCAGCAGCGCGCCGTCGGGACAAGGAAACACCATATATTTT
size: -; V: TRBV6-5; J: TRBJ1-2; D: -; CDR3: CASTQTFAGGYTF; DNA: TGTGCCAGCACCCAGACATTCGCAGGTGGCTACACCTTC
size: -; V: TRBV13; J: TRBJ2-7; D: -; CDR3: CASSLVADSYEQYF; DNA: TGTGCCAGCAGCTTAGTGGCGGACTCCTACGAGCAGTACTTC
size: -; V: TRBV28; J: TRBJ2-7; D: -; CDR3: CASSNALARKQYF; DNA: TGTGCCAGCAGTAACGCCCTAGCTAGGAAGCAGTACTTC
size: -; V: TRBV18; J: TRBJ2-3; D: -; CDR3: CASSQLRGGTDTQYF; DNA: TGTGCCAGCTCACAACTCAGGGGTGGCACAGATACGCAGTATTTT
size: -; V: TRBV21-1; J: TRBJ2-7; D: -; CDR3: CASSLWDSSSGEQYF; DNA: TGTGCCAGCAGTCTATGGGACAGCAGTTCGGGCGAGCAGTACTTC
size: -; V: TRBV7-2; J: TRBJ1-1; D: TRBD1; CDR3: CASSPTGDPMAFF; DNA: TGTGCCAGCAGCCCGACAGGGGACCCTATGGCTTTCTTT
size: -; V: TRBV5-5; J: TRBJ2-6; D: TRBD2; CDR3: CASSLLAGVGGANVLTF; DNA: TGTGCCAGCAGCTTGCTAGCGGGAGTCGGTGGGGCCAACGTCCTGACTTTC
size: -; V: TRBV30; J: TRBJ1-1; D: -; CDR3: CAWKAGWTEAFF; DNA: TGTGCCTGGAAAGCGGGGTGGACTGAAGCTTTCTTT
size: -; V: TRBV10-2; J: TRBJ2-1; D: TRBD2; CDR3: CASSESIGSAGVKSSYNEQFF; DNA: TGCGCCAGCAGTGAGTCGATAGGCTCAGCGGGGGTTAAGAGCTCCTACAATGAGCAGTTCTTC